A selection of T cell receptor beta chains follows, all from one sample in a study of shared clonotypes between healthy human individuals. TCRdb's table, derived via immunoSEQ multiplex PCR, lists solely in-frame clones and lacks some. The profile shows about 1,800,000 clones, roughly 95% of them singletons. The sequencing input was naive CD8+ T cells sorted from blood. Receptor source: a man younger than 35 in good health. Both conserved end residues are part of each CDR3. A D gene is named only where the DNA matches it firmly. Clone size appears in some rows only: once, few, many, or a class for an expanded clone.

d_gene	abundance	j_gene	v_gene	CDR3aa	CDR3nt
-	-	TRBJ2-5	TRBV7-6	CASSYTPSGDSPIQETQYF	TGTGCCAGCAGCTATACCCCCTCCGGTGACTCCCCGATCCAAGAGACCCAGTACTTC
-	-	TRBJ2-7	TRBV27	CASRLSGSPIYEQYF	TGTGCCAGCAGGCTATCAGGTAGCCCCATTTACGAGCAGTACTTC
-	-	TRBJ1-1	TRBV13	CASSPWDTEAFF	TGTGCCAGCAGCCCGTGGGACACTGAAGCTTTCTTT
TRBD1	once	TRBJ1-2	TRBV5-1	CASSLTGVGYGYTF	TGCGCCAGCAGCTTGACAGGGGTGGGCTATGGCTACACCTTC
-	-	TRBJ2-7	TRBV4-1	CASSLSGGIPGQHNYEQYF	TGCGCCAGCAGCCTGTCGGGCGGGATTCCGGGACAGCATAACTACGAGCAGTACTTC
-	-	TRBJ2-7	TRBV6-5	CASSLQTRYEQYF	TGTGCCAGCAGTCTTCAAACCCGCTACGAGCAGTACTTC
-	-	TRBJ2-7	TRBV18	CASSPPSDSSYEQYF	TGTGCCAGCTCACCACCTTCGGACAGCTCCTACGAGCAGTACTTC
TRBD1	-	TRBJ1-2	TRBV6-1	CASSVRLGQGANYGYTF	TGTGCCAGCAGTGTGCGGCTAGGGCAGGGGGCTAACTATGGCTACACCTTC
-	-	TRBJ2-7	TRBV2	CASSEKVYEQYF	TGTGCCAGCAGTGAAAAGGTTTACGAGCAGTACTTC
TRBD1	-	TRBJ1-3	TRBV10-3	CAISEPHGQGSGNTIYF	TGTGCCATCAGTGAGCCGCACGGACAGGGGTCTGGAAACACCATATATTTT
-	-	TRBJ2-7	TRBV7-9	CASSLAMGAGSSYEQYF	TGTGCCAGCAGCTTGGCGATGGGGGCAGGTAGCTCCTACGAGCAGTACTTC
-	-	TRBJ1-6	TRBV4-1	CASSFGGDSPLHF	TGCGCCAGCAGCTTCGGGGGGGATTCACCCCTCCACTTT
TRBD2	-	TRBJ2-3	TRBV7-2	CASSATTSGGAVGTDTQYF	TGTGCCAGCAGCGCCACCACTAGCGGGGGGGCGGTGGGCACAGATACGCAGTATTTT
-	-	TRBJ2-2	TRBV7-9	CASSLEGGILGTGELFF	TGTGCCAGCAGCTTAGAAGGCGGGATTTTGGGCACCGGGGAGCTGTTTTTT
-	-	TRBJ1-1	TRBV7-9	CASSLTGTGMNTEAFF	TGTGCCAGCAGCTTAACGGGGACGGGGATGAACACTGAAGCTTTCTTT
-	-	TRBJ1-2	TRBV6-1	CASSGRDKDPFTYGYTF	TGTGCCAGCAGTGGCCGGGACAAGGACCCTTTTACCTATGGCTACACCTTC
TRBD1	-	TRBJ1-1	TRBV6-5	CASSQGAYTEAFF	TGTGCCAGCAGTCAGGGGGCGTACACTGAAGCTTTCTTT
-	-	TRBJ2-2	TRBV4-2	CASSQERRTGELFF	TGTGCCAGCAGCCAAGAACGGCGGACCGGGGAGCTGTTTTTT
-	-	TRBJ1-3	TRBV30	CAWTRDSGNTIYF	TGTGCCTGGACGAGGGACTCTGGAAACACCATATATTTT
-	-	TRBJ1-1	TRBV27	CASSYRDGGTEAFF	TGTGCCAGCAGTTATCGGGACGGTGGGACTGAAGCTTTCTTT
-	-	TRBJ2-7	TRBV6-5	CASSYPDSSYEQYF	TGTGCCAGCAGTTATCCAGACAGCTCCTACGAGCAGTACTTC
-	-	TRBJ2-3	TRBV5-1	CASSLLGTDTQYF	TGCGCCAGCAGCTTGCTGGGCACAGATACGCAGTATTTT
TRBD1	-	TRBJ2-2	TRBV5-4	CASSPGTAGGELFF	TGTGCCAGCAGCCCGGGGACAGCCGGCGGGGAGCTGTTTTTT
-	-	TRBJ2-7	TRBV10-3	CAISDRGPYEQYF	TGTGCCATCAGTGATAGAGGACCCTACGAGCAGTACTTC
TRBD1	-	TRBJ2-5	TRBV13	CASSRGQGYQETQYF	TGTGCCAGCAGCCGGGGACAGGGCTACCAAGAGACCCAGTACTTC
TRBD1	-	TRBJ1-1	TRBV7-9	CASSQNRDRGLNTEAFF	TGTGCCAGCAGCCAAAACCGGGACAGGGGATTGAACACTGAAGCTTTCTTT
TRBD1	-	TRBJ2-7	TRBV30	CACEQRGQAVAPHEQYF	TGTGCCTGTGAACAGAGGGGACAGGCCGTAGCGCCCCACGAGCAGTACTTC
-	-	TRBJ2-7	TRBV13	CASSQEGFGSYEQYF	TGTGCCAGCAGCCAGGAAGGGTTTGGATCCTACGAGCAGTACTTC
TRBD2	-	TRBJ2-7	TRBV5-5	CASSLALADYEQYF	TGTGCCAGCAGCTTGGCCCTAGCGGATTACGAGCAGTACTTC
-	-	TRBJ1-1	TRBV9	CASSPGMNTEAFF	TGTGCCAGCAGCCCAGGGATGAACACTGAAGCTTTCTTT
-	-	TRBJ2-7	TRBV9	CASSGEDGLTYEQYF	TGTGCCAGCAGCGGAGAGGACGGACTCACCTACGAGCAGTACTTC
TRBD1	-	TRBJ1-4	TRBV4-3	CASSQAWTGAYDRNEKLFF	TGCGCCAGCAGCCAGGCCTGGACAGGGGCCTACGACAGGAATGAAAAACTGTTTTTT
-	-	TRBJ2-7	TRBV4-1	CASSQDGARSNEQYF	TGCGCCAGCAGCCAAGATGGCGCCAGGTCCAACGAGCAGTACTTC